This T cell receptor (beta chain) appears in the sequencing data of a study of blood T cell repertoires in COVID-19. Study-wide background: Sites in the United States, Italy and Spain provided acute and convalescent COVID-19 samples. In each case, the material was cDNA or gDNA derived from T cells, B-cell-depleted T cells, or PBMCs.

During active infection, Seattle patients enrolled and were then monitored through disease. Trimming left V 4 bases short and J 3 bases short, with 12 bases between. This CDR3 has 14 residues. Germline-derived CDR1 and CDR2 are LGHDT and YNNKEL (reference sequence). Here immunoSEQ multiplex PCR was the method, and the copy in TCRdb shows in-frame clones only, minus some. The sample includes about 500,000 clones, roughly nine tenths seen only once; the top ten take roughly 7.3%. This TCR was sampled from a woman between 50 and 59 years old with COVID-19, enrolled during active disease. J is TRBJ1-1 and V is TRBV3-1 (or the pseudogene TRBV3-2); D not resolved. The specimen was peripheral blood. CDR3 sequence: CASSRGFGDTEAFF. The DNA for the CDR3 is TGTGCCAGCAGCCGAGGGTTCGGGGACACTGAAGCTTTCTTT.